This TCR beta chain was recovered during a study of T cell repertoires in cytomegalovirus infection. The overall study: A matching HLA type, together with CMV infection, was signaled by public TCR beta signatures.

Germline V lookup: CDR1 SNHLY, CDR2 FYNNEI. The CDR3 has 12 amino acids. The ends lost 5 bases at V and 15 bases at J; junction bases unmatched: 8. This clonotype was observed a few times. TCRdb called the reads again in MiXCR, with one record for every CDR3 protein. The repertoire holds fewer than 200,000 distinct CDR3 sequences, with approximately 19% as singletons. The material sequenced was PBMCs. This receptor was identified in a human donor in good health (CMV status not recorded). Some clones in this sample may be carry-over from other donors' samples. The rearrangement uses TRBV2 and TRBJ2-1; 9 bases fit TRBD1. CDR3 DNA sequence: TGTGCCAGCAGTTCCGGGGACAGGGACCTGTTCTTC. Protein product: CASSSGDRDLFF.